One sample yielded the 13 T cell receptor beta chains listed below, sequenced in a study of cytomegalovirus exposure and HLA in healthy donors. PCR used 60 Vbeta primers and 13 Jbeta primers. Profiling relied on immunoSEQ multiplex PCR, and the TCRdb table lists in-frame clones only, not all of them. The data contain some 200,000 clones, roughly 78% of them singletons. Sequenced material: PBMCs. Source of these receptors: a boy younger than 18 in good health and CMV-seronegative.

The chain combines TRBV7-2 with TRBJ2-7, with D possibly being TRBD1 (5 bases). The germline V and J ends were trimmed by 1 base and 4 bases, with 11 bases remaining between them. CDR1 is SGHTA, CDR2 FQGNSA, per germline. The CDR3 length is 14 residues. The CDR3 region is CASSLGSQGYEQYF. The CDR3 DNA sequence: TGTGCCAGCAGCTTAGGGTCGCAGGGATACGAGCAGTACTTC.

This chain connects TRBV5-4 to TRBJ2-7; TRBD2 agrees at 16 bases. Unmatched junction bases numbered 4, after V lost 4 bases and J lost 3 bases. Germline V CDR1 and CDR2: SGHNT, YYREEE (reference sequence). This CDR3 has 16 residues. This chain's CDR3 is CASSPGTSGRVYEQYF. The CDR3 DNA sequence: TGTGCCAGCAGCCCTGGGACTAGCGGGAGGGTCTACGAGCAGTACTTC.

The chain carries TRBV19 and TRBJ2-5; a possible D gene is TRBD2 (7 bases). Germline-derived CDR1 and CDR2 are LNHDA and SQIVND (reference sequence). V lost 6 bases to trimming and J lost 5 bases, with 25 bases between them. The CDR3 has 17 residues. The CDR3 loop is CASSRSGRGPRVETQYF. The CDR3 coding sequence is TGTGCCAGTAGCCGGTCAGGGCGGGGGCCCCGGGTGGAGACCCAGTACTTC.

The genes are TRBV6-5 and TRBJ2-7, with 9 bases lining up with TRBD1. Germline CDR1 is MNHEY and CDR2 is SVGAGI. The CDR3 extends over 14 amino acids. V trimming: 4 bases; J trimming: 5 bases; junction bases outside the gene matches: 6. The CDR3 region is CASSWGDRDNEQYF. CDR3 DNA sequence: TGTGCCAGCAGTTGGGGGGACAGGGACAACGAGCAGTACTTC.

J is TRBJ1-6 and V is TRBV5-4; no clear D. V lost 0 bases, J lost 10 bases, and 11 bases lay in between. In germline, CDR1 is SGHNT, CDR2 YYREEE (reference sequence). The CDR3 has 14 residues. The CDR3 bases are TGTGCCAGCAGCTTGGGCCAGCAGGAATCACCCCTCCACTTT. This encodes CASSLGQQESPLHF.

V usage is TRBV6-1 and J usage is TRBJ2-5; no definite D call. This CDR3 is built from 11 residues. The V gene's germline CDR1 is MNHNS and CDR2 SASEGT. The germline V and J ends were trimmed by 7 bases and 5 bases, with 8 bases remaining between them. As DNA, the CDR3 is TGTGCCAGCATGGCAACGGAGACCCAGTACTTC. Translation: CASMATETQYF.

CDR3 region: CASSTGSGMAGNTIYF. CDR3 coding DNA: TGTGCCAGCAGTACCGGTTCGGGGATGGCTGGAAACACCATATATTTT. The rearrangement uses TRBV6-6 and TRBJ1-3, with D uncertain. The CDR3 runs 16 residues. Trimming shortened V by 5 bases and J by 2 bases, and 16 bases separated the two germline ends. Germline V CDR1 and CDR2: MNHNY, SVGAGI (reference sequence).

This sequence joins TRBV2 and TRBJ1-5, with D possibly being TRBD1 (5 bases). The CDR3 sequence is 14 residues long. V was clipped by 5 bases and J by 5 bases, with 13 bases between them. The germline V gene has CDR1 SNHLY and CDR2 FYNNEI. This chain's CDR3 is CASSLLTEDQPQHF. DNA for the CDR3: TGTGCCAGCAGTCTGTTGACAGAGGATCAGCCCCAGCATTTT.

V is TRBV4-1 and J is TRBJ1-4; the D gene is possibly TRBD1 (5 bases). This CDR3 has 16 amino acids. The germline V gene has CDR1 MGHRA and CDR2 YSYEKL. With 1 base removed from V and 8 bases from J, the gap between germline ends came to 17 bases. The CDR3 sequence: CASSQVKGAEGEKLFF. The CDR3 coding sequence is TGCGCCAGCAGCCAAGTTAAAGGGGCGGAAGGAGAAAAACTGTTTTTT.

The chain combines TRBV6-1 with TRBJ2-3, with 9 bases that match TRBD2. Germline CDR1 reads MNHNS; CDR2 reads SASEGT. The J segment lost 3 bases and the V segment lost 4 bases, leaving 5 bases of the junction unmatched. The CDR3 is 15 residues long. The DNA of the CDR3 is TGTGCCAGCAGTGCCCTAGCGGGGAGTACAGATACGCAGTATTTT. Translation: CASSALAGSTDTQYF.

This clone was seen just once. This rearrangement joins TRBV27 to TRBJ1-1, with a tentative D call TRBD1 (5 bases). The V end lost 5 bases, the J end lost 0 bases, and 19 bases lay between the germline ends. The CDR3 runs to 17 residues. Germline CDR1 MNHEY, CDR2 SMNVEV (reference sequence). The CDR3 protein is CASSLQFLGRVNTEAFF. The CDR3 DNA sequence: TGTGCCAGCAGTCTACAATTCCTGGGCAGGGTGAACACTGAAGCTTTCTTT.

V and J are TRBV5-1 and TRBJ1-1, with TRBD1 matching 8 bases. Per germline, CDR1 SGHRS and CDR2 YFSETQ. V shed 0 bases and J 4 bases; nucleotides not matched to a gene: 5. The CDR3 consists of 15 residues. The CDR3 region has the DNA TGCGCCAGCAGCTTGGGAGGGACAGGCCCCACTGAAGCTTTCTTT. Its protein product is CASSLGGTGPTEAFF.

The rearrangement links TRBV6-5 to TRBJ2-1; 7 bases are a match to TRBD2. Germline V gene lookup returns CDR1 MNHEY and CDR2 SVGAGI. Trimming at V came to 5 bases and at J to 5 bases, leaving 6 bases not matched to a gene. The CDR3 consists of 14 residues. CDR3 in amino acids: CASSPGTIDNEQFF. The CDR3 coding sequence is TGTGCCAGCAGTCCGGGGACTATTGACAATGAGCAGTTCTTC.